This TCR beta chain emerged from a study of cytomegalovirus exposure and HLA in healthy donors. Turning to the study itself: Both the roughly 120 validation repertoires and the 600 to 750 first-cohort repertoires used the same platform, as reported by a later analysis. Whole-study results and caveats: Rarity held for most TCR sequences, but there were some public TCRs that occurred in many donors. The tendency of first-cohort TCR clusters to co-occur in the roughly 110 validation repertoires emerged from a later analysis. Published work reported that the classifier diagnosed cytomegalovirus status with high specificity and sensitivity.

Germline V gives CDR1 SQVTM, CDR2 ANQGSEA. V trimming: 4 bases; J trimming: 5 bases; junction bases outside the gene matches: 10. This CDR3 contains 14 residues. As to this clone: Its cognate antigen is unknown.

Clones were read by immunoSEQ multiplex PCR, and TCRdb kept only the in-frame ones, dropping some. Among 160,000 or so clones listed, about 87% were seen once. The chain employs TRBV29-1 and TRBJ1-2; 7 bases are a match to TRBD1. The specimen was PBMCs. The receptor was derived from a woman aged 25-40 years in good health and CMV-seronegative. CDR3 region: CSVGSRQGSYGYTF. Written as DNA, the CDR3 is TGCAGCGTTGGATCTCGACAGGGAAGTTATGGCTACACCTTC.